Many counts were recorded for the clone carrying this T cell receptor beta chain. No antigen is known for it. The data belong to a study of identical twins. Study results and caveats: Shared out-of-frame alpha sequences (those common to twins) showed excess low generation probability. Clonotypes of the beta chain that were abundant in cord blood carried fewer insertions (memory repertoires showed none).

Deletions cut 6 bases from V and 1 base from J, with 12 bases between. CDR3 size: 15 residues. Germline lookup yields CDR1 LNHNV and CDR2 YYDKDF (reference sequence). After template switching added a universal primer site, the resulting cDNA carried unique molecular identifiers. Each CDR3 protein is one row after TCRdb ran MiXCR on the 5' RACE reads. The sample has approximately 280,000 distinct CDR3 sequences; around 8.8% are singletons. The same data also went into a second study, on yellow fever vaccine responses in identical twins.

The sequence came from a woman aged 18 to 35 in good health. Sequenced input: memory (CD45RO+) T cells sorted from blood. The chain uses TRBV15 and TRBJ2-2; D remains unclear. The CDR3 here is CATSATPGNTGELFF. For the CDR3, the DNA is TGTGCCACCAGTGCCACGCCGGGGAACACCGGGGAGCTGTTTTTT.